This passage covers 16 T cell receptor beta chains from one sample sequenced in a study of regulatory T cells in long-lasting Graves disease. Time point of the sample: persistent/refractory GD, antithyroid drugs over 5 years with positive TRAb. The TCR library was made from RNA that had been extracted from PBMCs in TRIzol. Arm-PCR with iRepertoire HTBI primers amplified the CDR3 regions for these TCR beta libraries. TCRdb recomputed calls from the multiplex PCR reads with MiXCR, one row per CDR3 protein. The repertoire holds fewer than 450,000 distinct CDR3 sequences, with 20% to 30% as singletons. This specimen was peripheral blood mononuclear cells (PBMCs), taken when the disease was refractory, from a patient treated with antithyroid drugs. Source of these receptors: a female donor with Graves disease.

This clonotype was picked up many times. The chain uses TRBV6-2 or TRBV6-3 and TRBJ1-4; no clear D gene. V lost 2 bases and J lost 2, with 3 bases in between. Germline values: CDR1 MNHEY, CDR2 SVGEGT. CDR3 length: 13 amino acids. CDR3 protein: CASSYRTNEKLFF. The CDR3 nucleotides read TGTGCCAGCAGTTACAGGACTAATGAAAAACTGTTTTTT.

This clonotype was detected many times. J is TRBJ2-7 and V is TRBV13; 9 nucleotides align to TRBD1. Germline V gene data show CDR1 as PRHDT and CDR2 as FYEKMQ (reference sequence). With 5 bases clipped from V and 2 bases from J, the junction kept 7 bases outside the gene matches. CDR3 length equals 15 residues. CDR3 residues: CASSLQTGGAYEQYF. CDR3 coding DNA: TGTGCCAGCAGCCTCCAGACAGGGGGGGCCTACGAGCAGTACTTC. Looking up the rest from reference TRBV13 and TRBJ2-7 gives the full variable domain: AAGVIQSPRHLIKEKRETATLKCYPIPRHDTVYWYQQGPGQDPQFLISFYEKMQSDKGSIPDRFSAQQFSDYHSELNMSSLELGDSALYFCASSLQTGGAYEQYFGPGTRLTVT.

The gene calls are TRBV5-1 and TRBJ2-7; 7 nucleotides match TRBD1. Germline V gene sequence: CDR1 SGHRS, CDR2 YFSETQ. The CDR3 spans 16 residues. V lost 0 bases to trimming and J lost 0 bases; unmatched junction nucleotides: 6. In DNA form, the CDR3 reads TGCGCCAGCAGCTTGGTAGGACAGGCACACTCCTACGAGCAGTACTTC. This encodes CASSLVGQAHSYEQYF.

This clonotype appeared a few times. V is TRBV20-1 and J is TRBJ2-1; D gene ambiguous. CDR3 size: 13 residues. CDR1 and CDR2 from the germline V gene are DFQATT and SNEGSKA (reference sequence). V was trimmed by 5 bases and J by 5 bases, leaving 13 bases between them. In DNA, the CDR3 is TGCAGTGCTCTGGGAACAGTCAACAATGAGCAGTTCTTC. It is translated as CSALGTVNNEQFF.

The chain couples TRBV5-1 to TRBJ2-7, with 9 bases aligning to TRBD2. CDR1 is SGHRS and CDR2 is YFSETQ in the germline V gene. The length of the CDR3 is 15 residues. Trimming took 4 bases from V and 0 from J; bases not matched to a gene: 5. In DNA form, the CDR3 reads TGCGCCAGCAGCCTAGGACTAGCGCCCTCCTACGAGCAGTACTTC. Translation gives CASSLGLAPSYEQYF.

This rearrangement joins TRBV10-3 to TRBJ1-4; 8 bases agree with TRBD1. This CDR3 comprises 13 residues. Germline CDR1 reads ENHRY; CDR2 reads SYGVKD. J was trimmed by 5 bases and V by 6 bases; bases with no gene match: 2. In DNA form, the CDR3 reads TGTGCCATCAGCCAGGGGGCCAATGAAAAACTGTTTTTT. It yields the protein CAISQGANEKLFF.

J is TRBJ1-5 and V is TRBV30; D might be TRBD1 (5 bases). Per germline, CDR1 GTSNPN and CDR2 SVGIG (reference sequence). CDR3 length equals 14 residues. Trimming cost V 0 bases and J 3 bases, with 9 bases left between them. The CDR3 sequence: CAWSVTGPNQPQHF. The CDR3 coding sequence is TGTGCCTGGAGTGTAACGGGACCCAATCAGCCCCAGCATTTT. The full variable domain, in which reference TRBV30 and TRBJ1-5 provide the parts outside the CDR3, is SQTIHQWPATLVQPVGSPLSLECTVEGTSNPNLYWYRQAAGRGLQLLFYSVGIGQISSEVPQNLSASRPQDRQFILSSKKLLLSDSGFYLCAWSVTGPNQPQHFGDGTRLSIL.

This clonotype was seen at least ten times. The rearrangement joins TRBV13 to TRBJ2-7, with D tentatively TRBD2 (5 bases). V was cut by 2 bases and J by 7 bases, with 9 bases left in between. Germline V CDR1 and CDR2: PRHDT, FYEKMQ (reference sequence). The CDR3 sequence is 12 residues long. CDR3 sequence: CASSLTGEEQYF. DNA for the CDR3: TGTGCCAGCAGCTTAACCGGGGAAGAGCAGTACTTC. Filled out from reference TRBV13 and TRBJ2-7, the complete variable domain reads AAGVIQSPRHLIKEKRETATLKCYPIPRHDTVYWYQQGPGQDPQFLISFYEKMQSDKGSIPDRFSAQQFSDYHSELNMSSLELGDSALYFCASSLTGEEQYFGPGTRLTVT.

The chain couples TRBV5-1 to TRBJ1-2; 9 nucleotides match TRBD1. Trimming took 5 bases from V and 4 from J; bases not matched to a gene: 12. In germline, CDR1 is SGHRS, CDR2 YFSETQ. This CDR3 comprises 16 residues. CDR3 amino acids: CASSHTGGVFSYGYTF. Written as DNA, the CDR3 is TGCGCCAGCAGTCACACAGGGGGCGTCTTTTCCTATGGCTACACCTTC.

This clonotype occurred once. A much larger clone lies one base from this, so it may be a read error. The rearrangement links TRBV2 to TRBJ1-6; D is ambiguous. From germline, CDR1 is SNHLY and CDR2 FYNNEI. The CDR3 consists of 14 residues. The CDR3 DNA sequence: TGTGCCAGCAGGGAACAGCGAAATAATTCACCCCCCCACTTT. Encoded protein: CASREQRNNSPPHF.

V and J are TRBV10-1 and TRBJ2-7; D unresolved. CDR1 and CDR2 (germline): WNHNN, SYGVQD (reference sequence). Trimming cost V 9 bases and J 6 bases, with 6 bases left between them. This CDR3 has 9 amino acids. The CDR3 protein is CASLPEQYF. The CDR3 coding sequence is TGCGCCAGTCTTCCCGAGCAGTACTTC.

The chain recombines TRBV30 with TRBJ2-2; TRBD1 agrees at 8 bases. This CDR3 spans 17 amino acids. From germline, CDR1 is GTSNPN and CDR2 SVGIG (reference sequence). V gave up 2 bases and J gave up 7 bases; unmatched junction bases: 15. The CDR3 here is CAWSPFWTGSSGGELFF. The CDR3 DNA is TGTGCCTGGAGTCCCTTCTGGACAGGGTCGTCGGGCGGGGAGCTGTTTTTT.

This clonotype has a count of ten or more. The chain recombines TRBV7-2 with TRBJ2-7; 10 positions agree with TRBD2. The CDR3 is 15 residues long. Germline V gene data show CDR1 as SGHTA and CDR2 as FQGNSA. V shed 0 bases, J shed 6 bases, and the junction held 5 bases outside the gene matches. The CDR3 DNA sequence: TGTGCCAGCAGCTTAGCCCCTAGCGGGAGTCTCGAGCAGTACTTC. Protein product: CASSLAPSGSLEQYF.

This clonotype was observed many times. The chain employs TRBV2 and TRBJ2-7; D is possibly TRBD1 (6 bases). Germline CDR1 SNHLY, CDR2 FYNNEI. V dropped 5 bases and J dropped 1 base, with 12 bases sitting between them. The CDR3 has 14 residues. The CDR3 DNA reads TGTGCCAGCAGTACAGGGACCCCTTCCTACGAGCAGTACTTC. Protein sequence: CASSTGTPSYEQYF.

This chain links TRBV12-3 or TRBV12-4 with TRBJ1-6, with 9 bases fitting TRBD1. V was clipped by 6 bases and J by 13 bases; unmatched bases: 7. This CDR3 is built from 13 residues. This chain's CDR3 is CASSTGQGIPLHF. CDR3 coding DNA: TGTGCCAGCAGCACGGGACAGGGAATTCCCCTCCACTTT.

This clonotype was counted a few times. The chain recombines TRBV2 with TRBJ1-5, with 7 positions matching TRBD1. This CDR3 is 16 amino acids long. The germline V gene has CDR1 SNHLY and CDR2 FYNNEI. V dropped 4 bases and J dropped 3; count of bases not matched to a gene: 9. CDR3 sequence: CASSAYRTGLNQPQHF. The CDR3 nucleotides read TGTGCCAGCAGTGCCTATCGGACAGGTCTCAATCAGCCCCAGCATTTT. Filled out from reference TRBV2 and TRBJ1-5, the complete variable domain reads EPEVTQTPSHQVTQMGQEVILRCVPISNHLYFYWYRQILGQKVEFLVSFYNNEISEKSEIFDDQFSVERPDGSNFTLKIRSTKLEDSAMYFCASSAYRTGLNQPQHFGDGTRLSIL.